This T cell receptor (beta chain) was documented in a study of T cell changes during pregnancy in multiple sclerosis. CDR1 LNHDA and CDR2 SQIVND come from the germline V gene (reference sequence). V shed 5 bases and J shed 6 bases, with 11 bases lying between them. This CDR3 is 13 amino acids long. Only in-frame clones appear in the TCRdb table, and some are missing; sequencing was by immunoSEQ multiplex PCR. The sample holds 85,000 to 100,000 clones; approximately 92% are singletons and the top ten take 1.5%. The origin of this receptor is a female donor with multiple sclerosis, enrolled in a pregnancy study. Material: peripheral blood, obtained in the first trimester of pregnancy. The chain employs TRBV19 and TRBJ1-5; tentative D call: TRBD1 (6 bases). The chain's CDR3 is CASSAGEVQPQHF. The CDR3 nucleotides read TGTGCCAGTAGTGCAGGGGAAGTTCAGCCCCAGCATTTT.